The TCR beta chain under discussion was sequenced for a study of blood T cell repertoires in COVID-19 (TCRdb year 2020). Background on the whole study: The collaborator samples originated in the United States, Italy and Spain and spanned the acute and convalescent phases of COVID-19. The material from the prospective study consisted of cDNA or gDNA derived from T cells, B-cell-depleted T cells, or PBMCs. The dataset comprised deeply sampled blood TCRbeta repertoires from subjects exposed to, actively infected with, or recovered from COVID-19. The repertoires were made available in a free public database intended to serve as a resource for research on the immune response to SARS-CoV-2. Samples came from the ongoing ImmuneRACE study (first 160 participants) plus 1,254 subjects from 6 global collaborators. The sample metadata nearly always contained a de-identified subject ID, COVID-19 status, age in years and sex. HLA class I and class II types, where available, came from metadata supplied by the sample provider rather than from assay-based typing.

At one collaborating source in Seattle, patients were enrolled during active infection and were followed longitudinally through the course of disease. The collaborating institutions used their own protocols to collect whole blood in K2EDTA tubes. For TCRbeta analysis, collaborator samples were shipped as frozen whole blood, as isolated PBMCs, or as DNA extracted from either sample type. Clipping removes 6 bases from V and 2 bases from J, with 6 as the unmatched junction base count. Per the germline V gene, MNHEY is the CDR1 and SVGAGI is the CDR2. Taken from cysteine to phenylalanine, the CDR3 has 15 residues. Just the 45-base CDR3 DNA is kept, in frame starting at base 1. TCRbeta CDR3 regions were amplified from genomic DNA using the immunoSEQ Assay, a bias-controlled multiplex PCR. As for the authors' bioinformatics: Within the assay, amplification of reference gene primers was used to estimate how many nucleated cells each sample contained. To quantify the absolute abundance of each unique TCRbeta CDR3 rearrangement, sequence reads were collapsed and filtered. For each sample, productive Simpson clonality was calculated by taking the square root of Simpson's diversity index across productive rearrangements. Not all clones reach the TCRdb copy of this immuneACCESS table, which keeps in-frame sequences only. Checked studies attribute under half of the gap to unresolved V genes and leave the rest unexplained. D and trimming come from the DNA, and the V and J calls and clone size come from that table. Across this sample there are over 200,000 clones, with roughly 92% seen only once. The ten largest clonotypes hold about 0.8% of the sample.

As to this clone: It lacks a known antigen. Base qualities are not provided; no much larger clone lies one nucleotide away.

Overall study results and their limits: How much clinical and demographic metadata was included differed by source and by participant, and the metadata was provided uncurated.

The TCR comes from a man aged 60 to 75 with COVID-19, enrolled during active disease. This receptor chain uses TRBV6-5 and TRBJ2-2; TRBD1 lines up with 7 middle nucleotides. The sequenced sample consisted of peripheral blood. The nucleotide sequence is TGTGCCAGCAGACTGGACAGGCTAAACACCGGGGAGCTGTTTTTT. Protein translation: CASRLDRLNTGELFF.